This T cell receptor beta chain is from a study of T cell responses to AZD1222 COVID-19 vaccine. Study-wide points: Mapped onto spike, vaccine-associated CD4 TCRs spanned it and were dominant at 160-218 and 743-854. It was only 6 or 7 AZD1222 recipients who were seropositive at baseline.

Sequencing used immunoSEQ multiplex PCR; TCRdb keeps in-frame clones, though not all of them. The sample comprises 150,000 to 200,000 clones, 80% to 95% of which are singletons, and approximately 1.4% rests with the top ten. This CDR3 contains 14 residues. V lost 0 bases to trimming and J lost 4 bases, with 7 bases between them. CDR1 is SGHRS, CDR2 YFSETQ, per germline. For this clone: What it binds is unknown.

This chain uses TRBV5-1 with TRBJ1-4; unclear D gene. The receptor's source is an adult in good health. The sample in question was peripheral blood, obtained on day 0 of AZD1222 vaccination. CDR3 region: CASSLGRGNEKLFF. CDR3 coding DNA: TGCGCCAGCAGCTTGGGGCGGGGTAATGAAAAACTGTTTTTT.